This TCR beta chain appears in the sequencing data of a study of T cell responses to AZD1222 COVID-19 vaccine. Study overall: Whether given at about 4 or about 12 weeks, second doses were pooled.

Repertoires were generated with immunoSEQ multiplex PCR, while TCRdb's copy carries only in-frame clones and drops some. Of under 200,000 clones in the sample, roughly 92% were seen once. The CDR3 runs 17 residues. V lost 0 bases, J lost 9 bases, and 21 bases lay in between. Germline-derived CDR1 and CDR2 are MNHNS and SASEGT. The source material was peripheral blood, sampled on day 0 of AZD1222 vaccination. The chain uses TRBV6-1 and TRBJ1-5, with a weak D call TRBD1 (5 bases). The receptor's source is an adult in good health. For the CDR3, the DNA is TGTGCCAGCAGTGAAGCGTTACACAGGACGAGGGTCAGGCCCCAGCATTTT. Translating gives CASSEALHRTRVRPQHF.